Shown below are 22 T cell receptor beta chains from a single sample sequenced in a study of T cell changes during pregnancy in multiple sclerosis. The protocol was immunoSEQ multiplex PCR, while the TCRdb copy is restricted to in-frame clones and leaves out a portion. Here the sample spans some 48,000 clones, around 90% being singletons. The source was CD4+ T cells from peripheral blood mononuclear cells, collected after pregnancy. The receptors were gathered from a female donor in good health, enrolled as a control in a pregnancy study.

The genes are TRBV28 and TRBJ2-1, with 11 bases aligning to TRBD2. From germline, CDR1 is MDHEN and CDR2 SYDVKM. V gave up 2 bases and J gave up 8 bases; unmatched junction bases: 5. The CDR3 consists of 15 residues. The CDR3 here is CASSLMRLAGYEQFF. The CDR3 DNA reads as TGTGCCAGCAGTTTAATGCGACTAGCGGGATATGAGCAGTTCTTC.

The chain links TRBV18 to TRBJ1-5; D is possibly TRBD1 (5 bases). V was trimmed by 2 bases and J by 7 bases, leaving 12 bases between them. This CDR3 has 14 residues. The germline V gene has CDR1 KGHSH and CDR2 LQKENI. The CDR3: CASSPKREGQPQHF. CDR3 coding DNA: TGTGCCAGCTCACCAAAGCGGGAGGGGCAGCCCCAGCATTTT.

The rearrangement joins TRBV28 to TRBJ2-1; TRBD1 is a possible D gene (6 bases). Germline CDR1 reads MDHEN; CDR2 reads SYDVKM. The V end lost 4 bases, the J end lost 10 bases, and 11 bases lay between the germline ends. This CDR3 has 12 amino acids. The CDR3 sequence is CASSSTGHEQFF. CDR3 DNA: TGTGCCAGCAGTTCTACAGGGCACGAGCAGTTCTTC.

The V and J genes are TRBV28 and TRBJ2-1, with a weak D call TRBD1 (6 bases). The CDR3 has 17 amino acids. V was trimmed by 10 bases and J by 3 bases, leaving 25 bases between them. Germline V lookup: CDR1 MDHEN, CDR2 SYDVKM. CDR3 coding DNA: TGTGCCAACCCTGGACAGCCAAAGGAATACAACTACAATGAGCAGTTCTTC. Translated, it gives CANPGQPKEYNYNEQFF.

The sample holds one count of this clone. This rearrangement joins TRBV7-8 to TRBJ2-7, with a weak D call TRBD2 (6 bases). CDR1 and CDR2 from the germline V gene are SGHVS and FQNEAQ. V lost 6 bases and J lost 4, with 13 bases in between. CDR3 length: 13 amino acids. CDR3 amino acids: CASRRGTEYEQYF. CDR3 in DNA: TGTGCCAGCAGACGCGGGACCGAATACGAGCAGTACTTC.

This clone was observed once. V usage is TRBV15 and J usage is TRBJ1-2; 7 bases match TRBD1. V lost 5 bases, J lost 4 bases, and 7 bases stayed unmatched. The CDR3 is 14 residues long. Germline CDR1 LNHNV, CDR2 YYDKDF (reference sequence). The CDR3 protein is CATSPRDSSYGYTF. For the CDR3, the DNA is TGTGCCACCAGCCCACGGGACAGCTCCTATGGCTACACCTTC. The whole variable domain, remainder taken from reference TRBV15 and TRBJ1-2, is DAMVIQNPRYQVTQFGKPVTLSCSQTLNHNVMYWYQQKSSQAPKLLFHYYDKDFNNEADTPDNFQSRRPNTSFCFLDIRSPGLGDTAMYLCATSPRDSSYGYTFGSGTRLTVV.

This rearrangement joins TRBV5-1 to TRBJ2-7; D is ambiguous. V was trimmed by 0 bases and J by 6 bases, leaving 10 bases between them. The CDR3 sequence is 13 residues long. Germline loops: CDR1 SGHRS, CDR2 YFSETQ. The CDR3: CASSLDGAGEQYF. DNA for the CDR3: TGCGCCAGCAGCTTGGACGGAGCCGGCGAGCAGTACTTC.

The chain employs TRBV18 and TRBJ2-1; 7 nucleotides match TRBD2. Trimming removed 6 bases from V and 6 bases from J; junction bases left unmatched: 17. The V gene's germline CDR1 is KGHSH and CDR2 LQKENI. The CDR3 runs to 17 residues. CDR3 nucleotides: TGTGCCAGCTCCCCCCGGTCTGCCAGCGGGATGGGCAATGAGCAGTTCTTC. Translation gives CASSPRSASGMGNEQFF. The variable domain in full, completed from reference TRBV18 and TRBJ2-1, reads NAGVMQNPRHLVRRRGQEARLRCSPMKGHSHVYWYRQLPEEGLKFMVYLQKENIIDESGMPKERFSAEFPKEGPSILRIQQVVRGDSAAYFCASSPRSASGMGNEQFFGPGTRLTVL.

In its sample, this clone was seen a few times. The chain joins TRBV15 to TRBJ1-3, with 7 positions matching TRBD1. The length of the CDR3 is 15 residues. Trimming removed 3 bases from V and 5 bases from J; junction bases left unmatched: 7. Germline loops: CDR1 LNHNV, CDR2 YYDKDF (reference sequence). As DNA, the CDR3 is TGTGCCACCAGCAGTGATTCGGGACAGCGAAACACCATATATTTT. Residues: CATSSDSGQRNTIYF.

The chain uses TRBV11-2 and TRBJ1-2, with 9 positions matching TRBD1. The CDR3 covers 15 residues. Trimming cost V 5 bases and J 8 bases; bases outside gene matches: 12. CDR1 and CDR2 from the germline V gene are SGHAT and FQNNGV. The CDR3 DNA reads TGTGCCAGCAGCAACCCCCGGACAGGGGTCGACGGCTACACCTTC. Translating it yields CASSNPRTGVDGYTF.

In its sample, this clone was seen a few times. The V call is TRBV4-1, the J call TRBJ1-1; D is undetermined. This CDR3 spans 18 amino acids. With 3 bases removed from V and 1 base from J, the gap between germline ends came to 21 bases. CDR1 MGHRA and CDR2 YSYEKL come from the germline V gene. In DNA form, the CDR3 reads TGCGCCAGCAGCCAGGTCCCTATCATCAGAGGCGGGAACACTGAAGCTTTCTTT. It specifies CASSQVPIIRGGNTEAFF.

The V gene is TRBV4-1, the J gene TRBJ2-5, with TRBD2 matching 8 bases. The CDR3 has 17 residues. With V trimmed by 2 bases and J by 1 base, 9 bases remained unmatched. From germline, CDR1 is MGHRA and CDR2 YSYEKL. The CDR3 coding sequence is TGCGCCAGCAGCCAAATAACAGCGGGAGTTACCCAAGAGACCCAGTACTTC. It translates to CASSQITAGVTQETQYF.

This chain joins TRBV10-3 and TRBJ1-5, with D possibly matching TRBD1 (5 bases). Trimming left V 2 bases short and J 6 bases short, with 14 bases between. The CDR3 is 15 amino acids. CDR1 and CDR2 from the germline V gene are ENHRY and SYGVKD. The CDR3: CAISETGTASQPQHF. The DNA for the CDR3 is TGTGCCATCAGTGAGACCGGGACTGCGTCTCAGCCCCAGCATTTT.

The sample holds one count of this clone. This chain connects TRBV2 to TRBJ2-5, with a tentative D call TRBD1 (6 bases). This CDR3 spans 14 amino acids. Germline V gene data show CDR1 as SNHLY and CDR2 as FYNNEI. Trimming removed 6 bases from V and 0 bases from J, with 11 bases in between. CDR3 amino acids: CASSTDSYQETQYF. The CDR3 nucleotides are TGTGCCAGCAGCACGGACAGCTACCAAGAGACCCAGTACTTC. The full variable domain, completed using reference TRBV2 and TRBJ2-5, is EPEVTQTPSHQVTQMGQEVILRCVPISNHLYFYWYRQILGQKVEFLVSFYNNEISEKSEIFDDQFSVERPDGSNFTLKIRSTKLEDSAMYFCASSTDSYQETQYFGPGTRLLVL.

The chain has TRBV6-1 and TRBJ2-7, with 7 nucleotides matching TRBD2. In germline, CDR1 is MNHNS, CDR2 SASEGT. Losses at the gene ends were 4 bases for V and 2 bases for J; bases not matched to a gene: 2. The CDR3 extends over 13 amino acids. The CDR3 sequence is CASSASGAYEQYF. CDR3 nucleotide sequence: TGTGCCAGCAGTGCTAGCGGAGCCTACGAGCAGTACTTC.

The count of this clone is one. This chain joins TRBV19 and TRBJ1-5, with 12 bases matching TRBD1. CDR1 is LNHDA and CDR2 is SQIVND in the germline V gene (reference sequence). The CDR3 runs 15 residues. J gave up 6 bases and V 6 bases, and 6 bases lay outside the gene matches. CDR3 loop: CASSQGQGARQPQHF. In DNA form, the CDR3 reads TGTGCCAGTAGCCAGGGACAGGGGGCTCGTCAGCCCCAGCATTTT.

V is TRBV5-1 and J is TRBJ2-5; TRBD2 matches 7 bases. This CDR3 region has 14 residues. CDR1 is SGHRS and CDR2 is YFSETQ in the germline V gene. The V and J ends lost 3 bases and 5 bases, in that order; junction bases with no gene match: 7. As DNA, the CDR3 is TGCGCCAGCAGCTGGAGCGGGGAGGGGGAGACCCAGTACTTC. The encoded protein is CASSWSGEGETQYF.

The rearrangement uses TRBV7-2 and TRBJ1-4, with D uncertain. The germline gives CDR1 SGHTA, CDR2 FQGNSA. This CDR3 has 14 residues. Trimming left V 2 bases short and J 2 bases short, with 6 bases between. CDR3 loop: CASSLRSTNEKLFF. The CDR3 DNA is TGTGCCAGCAGCTTACGGTCGACTAATGAAAAACTGTTTTTT.

The chain links TRBV5-6 to TRBJ2-6; no definite D call. Germline values: CDR1 SGHDT, CDR2 YYEEEE. The CDR3 sequence is 16 residues long. Trimming stripped 0 bases from V and 2 bases from J, with 9 bases between. The CDR3 is CASSLGTGTGANVLTF. As DNA, the CDR3 is TGTGCCAGCAGCTTGGGTACGGGTACTGGGGCCAACGTCCTGACTTTC.

V usage is TRBV5-4 and J usage is TRBJ2-3; perhaps TRBD2 as D (7 bases). The length of the CDR3 is 16 residues. Trimming pared 4 bases from V and 0 bases from J, leaving 15 bases between. Per germline, CDR1 SGHNT and CDR2 YYREEE (reference sequence). The CDR3 DNA reads as TGTGCCAGCAGCGCACAGGGACTAAGTAGCACAGATACGCAGTATTTT. Protein sequence: CASSAQGLSSTDTQYF.

The J gene is TRBJ1-2, the V gene TRBV6-5; D call uncertain. This CDR3 has 14 amino acids. Trimming removed 6 bases from V and 7 bases from J, with 18 bases in between. CDR1 and CDR2 from the germline V gene are MNHEY and SVGAGI. The CDR3: CASRRKALFIGYTF. The DNA of the CDR3 is TGTGCCAGCAGGAGAAAAGCTCTTTTCATTGGCTACACCTTC.

The V call is TRBV7-3, the J call TRBJ2-3, with TRBD2 identical over 9 bases. This CDR3 is 19 amino acids long. The V segment lost 1 base and the J segment 1 base; nucleotides outside the gene matches: 12. Germline V CDR1 and CDR2: SGHTA, FQGTGA. The CDR3 nucleotides read TGTGCCAGCAGCTTAAAATTGGGGACTAGCAGCCCCCGCACAGATACGCAGTATTTT. Translation gives CASSLKLGTSSPRTDTQYF.